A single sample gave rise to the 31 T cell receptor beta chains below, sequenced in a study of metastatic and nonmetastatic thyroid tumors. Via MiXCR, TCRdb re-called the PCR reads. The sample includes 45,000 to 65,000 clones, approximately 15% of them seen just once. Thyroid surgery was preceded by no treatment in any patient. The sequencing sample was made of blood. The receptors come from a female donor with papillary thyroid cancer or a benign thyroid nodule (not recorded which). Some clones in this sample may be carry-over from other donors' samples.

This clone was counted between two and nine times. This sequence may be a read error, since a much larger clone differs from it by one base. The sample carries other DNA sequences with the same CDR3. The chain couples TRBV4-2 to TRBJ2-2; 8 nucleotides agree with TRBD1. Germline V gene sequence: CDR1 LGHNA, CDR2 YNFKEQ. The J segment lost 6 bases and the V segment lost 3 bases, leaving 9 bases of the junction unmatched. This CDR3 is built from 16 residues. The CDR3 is CASSQPGQGSAGELFF. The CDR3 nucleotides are TGTGCCAGCAGCCAGCCTGGACAGGGTAGTGCCGGGGAGCTGTTTTTT.

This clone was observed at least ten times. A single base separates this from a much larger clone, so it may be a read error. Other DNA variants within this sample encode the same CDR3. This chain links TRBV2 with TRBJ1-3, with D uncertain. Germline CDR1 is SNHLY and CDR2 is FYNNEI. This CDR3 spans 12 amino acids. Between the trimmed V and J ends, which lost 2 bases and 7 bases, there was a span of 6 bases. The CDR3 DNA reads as TGTGCCAGCAGTGAACTGGGGAACACCATATATTTT. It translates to CASSELGNTIYF. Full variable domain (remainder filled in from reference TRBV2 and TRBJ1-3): EPEVTQTPSHQVTQMGQEVILRCVPISNHLYFYWYRQILGQKVEFLVSFYNNEISEKSEIFDDQFSVERPDGSNFTLKIRSTKLEDSAMYFCASSELGNTIYFGEGSWLTVV.

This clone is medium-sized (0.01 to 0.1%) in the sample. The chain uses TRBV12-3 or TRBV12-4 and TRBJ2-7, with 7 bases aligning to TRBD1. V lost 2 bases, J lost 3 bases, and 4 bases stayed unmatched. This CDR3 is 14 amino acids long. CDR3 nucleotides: TGTGCCAGCAGTTTAAGGGACAGTCTCTACGAGCAGTACTTC. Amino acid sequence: CASSLRDSLYEQYF.

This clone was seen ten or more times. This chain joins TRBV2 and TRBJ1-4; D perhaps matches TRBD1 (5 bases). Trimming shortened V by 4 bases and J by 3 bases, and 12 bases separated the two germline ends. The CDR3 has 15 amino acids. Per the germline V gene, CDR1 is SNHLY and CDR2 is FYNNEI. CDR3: CASSVVTGANEKLFF. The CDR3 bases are TGTGCCAGCAGTGTCGTTACAGGTGCTAATGAAAAACTGTTTTTT.

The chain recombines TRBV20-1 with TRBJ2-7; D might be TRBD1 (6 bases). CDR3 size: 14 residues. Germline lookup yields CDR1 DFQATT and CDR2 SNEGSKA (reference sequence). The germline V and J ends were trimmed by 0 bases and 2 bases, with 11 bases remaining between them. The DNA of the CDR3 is TGCAGTGCTAGAGAAGGGGGAGATACCTACGAGCAGTACTTC. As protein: CSAREGGDTYEQYF.

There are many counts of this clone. The CDR3 spells CASTIPGEGARTEAFF. CDR3 nucleotides: TGTGCCAGCACCATTCCGGGCGAGGGGGCGAGGACTGAAGCTTTCTTT. The chain recombines TRBV12-3 or TRBV12-4 with TRBJ1-1, with TRBD1 matching 7 bases. V was pared by 7 bases and J by 5 bases, with 16 bases of the junction left unmatched. The CDR3 runs 16 residues.

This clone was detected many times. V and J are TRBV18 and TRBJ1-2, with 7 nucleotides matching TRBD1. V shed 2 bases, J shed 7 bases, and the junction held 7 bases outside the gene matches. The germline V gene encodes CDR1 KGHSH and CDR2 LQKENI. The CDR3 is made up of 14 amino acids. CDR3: CASSPRQGSGGYTF. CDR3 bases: TGTGCCAGCTCACCAAGACAGGGATCCGGTGGCTACACCTTC.

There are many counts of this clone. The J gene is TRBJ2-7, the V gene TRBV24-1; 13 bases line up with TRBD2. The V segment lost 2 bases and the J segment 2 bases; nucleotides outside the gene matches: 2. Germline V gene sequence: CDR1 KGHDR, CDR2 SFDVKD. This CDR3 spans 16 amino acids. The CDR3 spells CATSDSGLAGTYEQYF. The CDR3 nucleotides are TGTGCCACCAGTGATTCGGGACTAGCGGGAACCTACGAGCAGTACTTC.

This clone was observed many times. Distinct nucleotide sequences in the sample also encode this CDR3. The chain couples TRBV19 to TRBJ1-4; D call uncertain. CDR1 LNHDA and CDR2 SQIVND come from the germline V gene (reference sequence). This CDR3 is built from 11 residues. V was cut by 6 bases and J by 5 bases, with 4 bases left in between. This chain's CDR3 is CASRANEKLFF. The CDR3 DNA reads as TGTGCCAGTAGGGCGAATGAAAAACTGTTTTTT.

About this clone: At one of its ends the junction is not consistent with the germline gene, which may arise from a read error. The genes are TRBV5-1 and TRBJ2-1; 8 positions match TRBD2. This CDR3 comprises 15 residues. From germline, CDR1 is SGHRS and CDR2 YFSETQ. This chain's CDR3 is CASSLEGLVYDEQFF. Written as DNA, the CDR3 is TGCGCCAGCAGCTTGGAGGGACTAGTCTACGATGAGCAGTTCTTC.

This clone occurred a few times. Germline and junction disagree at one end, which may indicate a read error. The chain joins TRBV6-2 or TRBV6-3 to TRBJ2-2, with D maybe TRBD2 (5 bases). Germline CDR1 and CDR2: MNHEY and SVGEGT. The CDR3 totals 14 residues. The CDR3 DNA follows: TGTGCCAGCAGTCACTCGAGCGGTACCGGGGAGCTGCTTTTT. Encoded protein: CASSHSSGTGELLF.

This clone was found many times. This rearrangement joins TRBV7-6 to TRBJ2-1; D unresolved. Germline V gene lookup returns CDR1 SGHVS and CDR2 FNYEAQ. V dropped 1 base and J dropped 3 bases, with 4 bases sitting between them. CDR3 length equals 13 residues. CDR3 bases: TGTGCCAGCAGCTTAGGACTCTACAATGAGCAGTTCTTC. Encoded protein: CASSLGLYNEQFF.

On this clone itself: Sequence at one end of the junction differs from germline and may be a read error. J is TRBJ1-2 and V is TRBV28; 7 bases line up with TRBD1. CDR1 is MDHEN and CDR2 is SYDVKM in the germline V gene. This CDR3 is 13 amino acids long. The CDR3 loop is CASSRRGSRGYTF. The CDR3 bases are TGTGCCAGCAGCCGCAGGGGGAGTAGGGGCTATACCTTC.

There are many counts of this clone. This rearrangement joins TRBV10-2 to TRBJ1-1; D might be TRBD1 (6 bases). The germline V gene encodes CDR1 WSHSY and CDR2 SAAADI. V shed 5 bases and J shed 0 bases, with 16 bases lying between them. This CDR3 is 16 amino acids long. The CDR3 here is CASSQQGDIVNTEAFF. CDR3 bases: TGCGCCAGCAGTCAACAGGGCGACATCGTGAACACTGAAGCTTTCTTT.

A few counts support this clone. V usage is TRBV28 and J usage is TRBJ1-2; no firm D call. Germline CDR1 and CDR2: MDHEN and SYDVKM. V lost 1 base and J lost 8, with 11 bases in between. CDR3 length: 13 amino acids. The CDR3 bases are TGTGCCAGCAGTTTATATCGGACGGCCGGCTACACCTTC. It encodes CASSLYRTAGYTF.

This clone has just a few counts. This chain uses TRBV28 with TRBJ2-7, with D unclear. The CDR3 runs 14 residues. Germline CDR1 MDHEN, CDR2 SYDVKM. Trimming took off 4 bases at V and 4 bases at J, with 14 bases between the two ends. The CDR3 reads CASSSPPYPYEQYF. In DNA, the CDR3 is TGTGCCAGCAGTTCTCCGCCTTATCCTTACGAGCAGTACTTC.

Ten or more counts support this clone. CDR3 region: CASSPLGIEQYF. The DNA of the CDR3 is TGTGCCAGCTCACCACTAGGGATCGAGCAGTACTTC. The chain uses TRBV18 and TRBJ2-7; no clear D gene. CDR3 length: 12 amino acids. CDR1 is KGHSH, CDR2 LQKENI, per germline. Trimming removed 1 base at V and 6 bases at J, with 7 bases between.

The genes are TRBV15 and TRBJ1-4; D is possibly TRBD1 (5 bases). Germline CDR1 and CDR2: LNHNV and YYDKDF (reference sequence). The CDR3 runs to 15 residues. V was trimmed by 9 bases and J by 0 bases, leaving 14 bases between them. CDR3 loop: CATVGGVATNEKLFF. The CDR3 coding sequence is TGTGCCACAGTCGGGGGGGTTGCAACTAATGAAAAACTGTTTTTT. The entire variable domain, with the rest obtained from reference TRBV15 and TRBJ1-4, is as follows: DAMVIQNPRYQVTQFGKPVTLSCSQTLNHNVMYWYQQKSSQAPKLLFHYYDKDFNNEADTPDNFQSRRPNTSFCFLDIRSPGLGDTAMYLCATVGGVATNEKLFFGSGTQLSVL.

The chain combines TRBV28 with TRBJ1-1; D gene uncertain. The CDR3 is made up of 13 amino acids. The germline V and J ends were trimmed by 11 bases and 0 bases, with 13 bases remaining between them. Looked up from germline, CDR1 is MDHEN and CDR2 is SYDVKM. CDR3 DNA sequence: TGTGCCCGCGGTACGAACATGAACACTGAAGCTTTCTTT. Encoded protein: CARGTNMNTEAFF.

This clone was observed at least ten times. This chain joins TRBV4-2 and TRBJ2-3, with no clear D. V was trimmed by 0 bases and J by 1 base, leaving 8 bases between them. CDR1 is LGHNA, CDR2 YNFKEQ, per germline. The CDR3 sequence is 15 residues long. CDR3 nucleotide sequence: TGTGCCAGCAGCCAAGATGGTAGGGGCACAGATACGCAGTATTTT. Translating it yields CASSQDGRGTDTQYF.

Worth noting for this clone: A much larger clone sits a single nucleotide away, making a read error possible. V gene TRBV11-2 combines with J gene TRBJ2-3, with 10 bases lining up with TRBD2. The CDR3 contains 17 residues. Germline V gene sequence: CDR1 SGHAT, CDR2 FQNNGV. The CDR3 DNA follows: TGTGCTAGCAGCTTGGGCCGTCCTAGCGGGAGCCCAGATACGCAGTATTTT. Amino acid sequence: CASSLGRPSGSPDTQYF.

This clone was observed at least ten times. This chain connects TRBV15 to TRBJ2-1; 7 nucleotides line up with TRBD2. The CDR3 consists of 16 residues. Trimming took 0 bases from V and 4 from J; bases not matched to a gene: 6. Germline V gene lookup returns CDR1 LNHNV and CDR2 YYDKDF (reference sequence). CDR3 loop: CATSRDPSGAYNEQFF. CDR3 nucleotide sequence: TGTGCCACCAGCAGAGATCCTAGCGGAGCATACAATGAGCAGTTCTTC. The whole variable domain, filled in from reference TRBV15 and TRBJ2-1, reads DAMVIQNPRYQVTQFGKPVTLSCSQTLNHNVMYWYQQKSSQAPKLLFHYYDKDFNNEADTPDNFQSRRPNTSFCFLDIRSPGLGDTAMYLCATSRDPSGAYNEQFFGPGTRLTVL.

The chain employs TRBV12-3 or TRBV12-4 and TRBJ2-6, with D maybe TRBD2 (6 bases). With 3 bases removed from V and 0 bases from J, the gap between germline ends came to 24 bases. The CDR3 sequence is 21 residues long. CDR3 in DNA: TGTGCCAGCAGTTTCGATGGGTATTGGGGGACTGGGTACTCTGGGGCCAACGTCCTGACTTTC. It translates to CASSFDGYWGTGYSGANVLTF.

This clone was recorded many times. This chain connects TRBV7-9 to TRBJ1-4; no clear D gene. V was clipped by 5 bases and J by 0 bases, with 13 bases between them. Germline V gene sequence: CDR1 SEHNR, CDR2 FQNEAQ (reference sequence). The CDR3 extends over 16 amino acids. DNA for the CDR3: TGTGCCAGCAGCGACACGATATCGCCAACTAATGAAAAACTGTTTTTT. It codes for CASSDTISPTNEKLFF.

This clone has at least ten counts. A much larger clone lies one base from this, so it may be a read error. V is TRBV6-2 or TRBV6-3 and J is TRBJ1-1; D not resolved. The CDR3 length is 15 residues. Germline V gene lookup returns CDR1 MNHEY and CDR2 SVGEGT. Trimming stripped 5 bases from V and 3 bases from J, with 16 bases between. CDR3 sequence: CASSQNIRMDTEAFF. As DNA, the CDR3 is TGTGCCAGCAGTCAAAATATAAGGATGGACACTGAAGCTTTCTTT.

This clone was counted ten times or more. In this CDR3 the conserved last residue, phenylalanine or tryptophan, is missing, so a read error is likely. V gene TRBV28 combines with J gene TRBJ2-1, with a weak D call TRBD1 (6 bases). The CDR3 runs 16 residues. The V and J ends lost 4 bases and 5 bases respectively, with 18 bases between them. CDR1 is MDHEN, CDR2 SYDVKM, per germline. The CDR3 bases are TGTGCCAGCAGTTGGGCCGGGTGGACAGCGAACAATGAGCAGTTCCTC. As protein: CASSWAGWTANNEQFL.

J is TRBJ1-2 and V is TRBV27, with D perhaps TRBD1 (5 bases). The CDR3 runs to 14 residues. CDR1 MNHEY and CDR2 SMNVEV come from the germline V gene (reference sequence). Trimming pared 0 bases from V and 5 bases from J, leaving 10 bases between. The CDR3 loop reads CASSLSQGSYGYTF. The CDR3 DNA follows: TGTGCCAGCAGTTTATCCCAGGGTTCTTATGGCTACACCTTC.

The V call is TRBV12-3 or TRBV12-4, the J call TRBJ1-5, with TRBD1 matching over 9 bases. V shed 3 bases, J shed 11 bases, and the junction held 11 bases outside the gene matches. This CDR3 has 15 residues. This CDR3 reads CASSLDRGLLGTQHF. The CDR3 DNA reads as TGTGCCAGCAGTTTGGACAGGGGCCTCCTGGGGACCCAGCATTTT.

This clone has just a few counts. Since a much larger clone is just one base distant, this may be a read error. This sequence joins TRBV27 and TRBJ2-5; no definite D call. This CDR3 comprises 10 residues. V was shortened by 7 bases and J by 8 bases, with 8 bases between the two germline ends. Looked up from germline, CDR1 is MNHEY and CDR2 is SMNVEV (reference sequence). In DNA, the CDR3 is TGTGCCAGCACTTGGGATACCCAGTACTTC. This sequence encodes CASTWDTQYF.

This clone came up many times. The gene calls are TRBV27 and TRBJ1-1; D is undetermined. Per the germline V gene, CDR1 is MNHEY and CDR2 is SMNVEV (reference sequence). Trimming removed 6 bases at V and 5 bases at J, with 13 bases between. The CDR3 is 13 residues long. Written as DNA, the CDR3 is TGTGCCAGCAGCGTTCTAGGGATTACTGAAGCTTTCTTT. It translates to CASSVLGITEAFF.

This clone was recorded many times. This CDR3 reads CASSPSFEYNEQFF. For the CDR3, the DNA is TGTGCCAGCAGCCCTAGCTTTGAATACAATGAGCAGTTCTTC. The chain joins TRBV4-2 to TRBJ2-1; a possible D gene is TRBD2 (5 bases). The CDR3 totals 14 residues. CDR1 and CDR2 from the germline V gene are LGHNA and YNFKEQ. Trimming pared 4 bases from V and 4 bases from J, leaving 11 bases between.